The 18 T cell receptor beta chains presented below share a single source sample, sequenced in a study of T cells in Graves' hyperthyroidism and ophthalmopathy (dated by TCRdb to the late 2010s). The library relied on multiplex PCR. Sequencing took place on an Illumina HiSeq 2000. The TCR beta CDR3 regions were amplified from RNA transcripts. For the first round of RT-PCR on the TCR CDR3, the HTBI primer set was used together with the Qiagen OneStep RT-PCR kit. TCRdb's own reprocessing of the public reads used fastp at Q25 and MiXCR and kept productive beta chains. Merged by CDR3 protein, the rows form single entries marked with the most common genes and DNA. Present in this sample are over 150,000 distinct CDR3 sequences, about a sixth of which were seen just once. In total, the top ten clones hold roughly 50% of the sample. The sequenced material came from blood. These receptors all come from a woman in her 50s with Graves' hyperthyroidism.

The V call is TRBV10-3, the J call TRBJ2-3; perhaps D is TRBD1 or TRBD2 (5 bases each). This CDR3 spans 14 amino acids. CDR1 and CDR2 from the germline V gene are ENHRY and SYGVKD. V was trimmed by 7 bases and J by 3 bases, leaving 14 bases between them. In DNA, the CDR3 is TGTGCCATCAACAATGGGACCGCTACAGATACGCAGTATTTT. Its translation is CAINNGTATDTQYF.

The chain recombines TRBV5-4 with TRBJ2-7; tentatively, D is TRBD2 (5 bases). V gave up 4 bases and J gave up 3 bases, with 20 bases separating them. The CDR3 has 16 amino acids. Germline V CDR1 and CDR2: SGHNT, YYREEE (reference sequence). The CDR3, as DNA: TGTGCCAGCAGCCCGAAGCGGACCTCTCTACTCTACGAGCAGTACTTC. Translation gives CASSPKRTSLLYEQYF.

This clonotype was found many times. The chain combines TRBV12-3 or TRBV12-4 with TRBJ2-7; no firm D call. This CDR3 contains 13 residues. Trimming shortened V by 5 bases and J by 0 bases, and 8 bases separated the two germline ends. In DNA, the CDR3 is TGTGCCAGCAGTGTTTCGTACTCCTACGAGCAGTACTTC. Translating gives CASSVSYSYEQYF.

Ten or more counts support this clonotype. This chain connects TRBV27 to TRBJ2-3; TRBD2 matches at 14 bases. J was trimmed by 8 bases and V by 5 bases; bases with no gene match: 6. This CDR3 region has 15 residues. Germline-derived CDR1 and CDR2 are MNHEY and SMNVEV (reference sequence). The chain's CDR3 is CASSIIGTSGSTQYF. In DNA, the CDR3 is TGTGCCAGCAGTATTATTGGGACTAGCGGGAGTACGCAGTATTTT.

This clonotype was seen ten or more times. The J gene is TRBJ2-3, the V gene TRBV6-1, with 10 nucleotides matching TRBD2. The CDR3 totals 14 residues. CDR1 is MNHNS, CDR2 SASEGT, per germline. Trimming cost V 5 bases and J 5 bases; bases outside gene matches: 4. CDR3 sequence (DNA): TGTGCCAGCAGTCTAGCGGGAGCCGGAGATACGCAGTATTTT. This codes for CASSLAGAGDTQYF.

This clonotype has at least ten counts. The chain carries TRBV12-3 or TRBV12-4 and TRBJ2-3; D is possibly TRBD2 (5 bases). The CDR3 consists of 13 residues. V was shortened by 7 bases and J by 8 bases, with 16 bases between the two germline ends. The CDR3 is CASTATTPGTQYF. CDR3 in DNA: TGTGCCAGCACCGCGACTACTCCGGGTACGCAGTATTTT.

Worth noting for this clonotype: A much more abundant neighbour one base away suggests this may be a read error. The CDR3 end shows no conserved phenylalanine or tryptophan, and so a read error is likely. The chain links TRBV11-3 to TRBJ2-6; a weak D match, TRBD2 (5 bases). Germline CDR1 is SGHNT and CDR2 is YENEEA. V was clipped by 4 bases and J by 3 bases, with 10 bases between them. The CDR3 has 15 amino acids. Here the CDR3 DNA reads TGTGCCAGCAGCTCCCCAGGAGGTGGGGCCAACGTCCTGACTCTC. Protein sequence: CASSSPGGGANVLTL.

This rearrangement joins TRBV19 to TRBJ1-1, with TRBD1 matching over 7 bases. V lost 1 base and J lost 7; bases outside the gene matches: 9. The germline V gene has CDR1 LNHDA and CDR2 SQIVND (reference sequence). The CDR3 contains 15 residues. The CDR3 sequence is CASSIGGQGGGEAFF. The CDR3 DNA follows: TGTGCCAGTAGTATAGGAGGGCAGGGGGGTGGTGAAGCTTTCTTT.

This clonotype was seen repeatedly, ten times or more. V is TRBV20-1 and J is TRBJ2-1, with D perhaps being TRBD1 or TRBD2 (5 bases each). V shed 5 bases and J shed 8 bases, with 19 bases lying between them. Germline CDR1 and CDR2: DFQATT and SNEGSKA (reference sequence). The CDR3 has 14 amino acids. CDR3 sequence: CSASTTWGWDEQFF. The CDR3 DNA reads TGCAGTGCTTCTACTACGTGGGGGTGGGATGAGCAGTTCTTC.

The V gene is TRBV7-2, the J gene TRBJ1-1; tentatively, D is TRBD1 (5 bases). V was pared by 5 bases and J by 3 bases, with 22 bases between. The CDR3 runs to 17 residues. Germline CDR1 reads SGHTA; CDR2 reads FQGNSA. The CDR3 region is CASSRVPGRLADTEAFF. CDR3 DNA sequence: TGTGCCAGCAGCAGAGTCCCAGGGCGCCTGGCGGACACTGAAGCTTTCTTT.

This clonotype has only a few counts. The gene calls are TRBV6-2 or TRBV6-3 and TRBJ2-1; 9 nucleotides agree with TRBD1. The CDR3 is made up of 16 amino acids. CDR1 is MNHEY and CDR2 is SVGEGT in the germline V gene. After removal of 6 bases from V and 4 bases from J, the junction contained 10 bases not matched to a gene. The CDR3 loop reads CASSLRDRVRYNEQFF. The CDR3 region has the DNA TGTGCCAGCAGCCTCCGGGACAGGGTTCGGTACAATGAGCAGTTCTTC.

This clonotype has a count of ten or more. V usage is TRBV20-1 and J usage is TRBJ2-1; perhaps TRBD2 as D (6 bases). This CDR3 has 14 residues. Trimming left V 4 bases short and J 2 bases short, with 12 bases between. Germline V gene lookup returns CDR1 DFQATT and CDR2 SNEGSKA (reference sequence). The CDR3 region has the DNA TGCAGTGCTAAACGGGACTTTGCCTACAATGAGCAGTTCTTC. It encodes CSAKRDFAYNEQFF.

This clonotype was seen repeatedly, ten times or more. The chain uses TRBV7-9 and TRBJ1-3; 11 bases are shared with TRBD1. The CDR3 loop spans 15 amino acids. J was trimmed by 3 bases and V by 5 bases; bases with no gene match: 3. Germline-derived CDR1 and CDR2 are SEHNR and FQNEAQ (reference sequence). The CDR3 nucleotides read TGTGCCAGCAGCCGGACAGGGGGCGATGGAAACACCATATATTTT. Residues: CASSRTGGDGNTIYF.

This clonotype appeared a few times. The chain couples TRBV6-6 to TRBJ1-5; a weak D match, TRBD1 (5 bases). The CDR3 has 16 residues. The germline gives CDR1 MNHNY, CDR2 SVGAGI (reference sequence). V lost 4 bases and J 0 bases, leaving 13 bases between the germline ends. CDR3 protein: CASSSDRRYSNQPQHF. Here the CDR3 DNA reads TGTGCCAGCAGTTCCGACAGACGATATAGCAATCAGCCCCAGCATTTT.

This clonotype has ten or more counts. CDR3 region: CASSFDRSYGYTF. CDR3 bases: TGTGCCAGCAGTTTCGACAGGAGTTATGGCTACACCTTC. The chain employs TRBV6-1 and TRBJ1-2; weak D call: TRBD1 (6 bases). The V end lost 5 bases, the J end lost 5 bases, and 12 bases lay between the germline ends. The CDR3 spans 13 residues. CDR1 is MNHNS, CDR2 SASEGT, per germline.

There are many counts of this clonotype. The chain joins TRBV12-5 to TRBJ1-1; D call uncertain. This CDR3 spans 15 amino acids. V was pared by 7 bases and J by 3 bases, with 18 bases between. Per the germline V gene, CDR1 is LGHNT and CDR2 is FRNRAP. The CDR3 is CASDQGRDWDTEAFF. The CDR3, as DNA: TGTGCTAGTGATCAAGGTCGGGATTGGGACACTGAAGCTTTCTTT.

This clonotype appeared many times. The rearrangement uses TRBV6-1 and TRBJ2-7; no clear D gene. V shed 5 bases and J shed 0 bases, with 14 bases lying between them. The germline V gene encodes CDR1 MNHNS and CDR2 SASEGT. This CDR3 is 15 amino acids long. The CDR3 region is CASSTPYSNSYEQYF. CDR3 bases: TGTGCCAGCAGTACACCCTACTCGAACTCCTACGAGCAGTACTTC.

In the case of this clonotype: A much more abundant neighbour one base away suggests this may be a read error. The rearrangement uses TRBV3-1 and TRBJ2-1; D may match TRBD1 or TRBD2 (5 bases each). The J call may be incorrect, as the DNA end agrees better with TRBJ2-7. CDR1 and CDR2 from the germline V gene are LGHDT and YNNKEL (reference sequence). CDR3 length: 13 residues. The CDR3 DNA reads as TGTGCCAGTAGGAAGAGGGGCTACAATGAGCAGTACTTC. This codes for CASRKRGYNEQYF.